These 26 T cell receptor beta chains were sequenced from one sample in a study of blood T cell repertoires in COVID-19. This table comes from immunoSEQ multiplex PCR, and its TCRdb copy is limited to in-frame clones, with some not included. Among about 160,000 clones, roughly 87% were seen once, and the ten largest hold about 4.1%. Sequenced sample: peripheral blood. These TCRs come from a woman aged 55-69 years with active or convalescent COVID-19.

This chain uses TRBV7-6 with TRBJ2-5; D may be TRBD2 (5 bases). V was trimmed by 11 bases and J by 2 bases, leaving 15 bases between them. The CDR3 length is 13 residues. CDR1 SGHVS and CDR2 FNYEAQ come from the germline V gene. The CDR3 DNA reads TGTGCCTCGGGAAGAGGGAGACAAGAGACCCAGTACTTC. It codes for CASGRGRQETQYF. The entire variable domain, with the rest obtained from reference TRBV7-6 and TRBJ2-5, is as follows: GAGVSQSPRYKVTKRGQDVALRCDPISGHVSLYWYRQALGQGPEFLTYFNYEAQQDKSGLPNDRFSAERPEGSISTLTIQRTEQRDSAMYRCASGRGRQETQYFGPGTRLLVL.

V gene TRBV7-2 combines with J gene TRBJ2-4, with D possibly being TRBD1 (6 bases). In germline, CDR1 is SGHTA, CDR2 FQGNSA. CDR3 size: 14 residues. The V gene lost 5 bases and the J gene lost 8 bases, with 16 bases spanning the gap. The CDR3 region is CASSLQGQWDIQYF. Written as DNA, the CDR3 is TGTGCCAGCAGCCTACAGGGCCAATGGGACATTCAGTACTTC.

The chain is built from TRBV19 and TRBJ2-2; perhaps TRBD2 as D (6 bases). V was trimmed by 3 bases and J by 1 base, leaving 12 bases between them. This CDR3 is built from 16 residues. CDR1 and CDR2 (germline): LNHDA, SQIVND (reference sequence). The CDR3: CASSILAGLNTGELFF. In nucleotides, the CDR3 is TGTGCCAGTAGTATTCTGGCGGGGTTGAACACCGGGGAGCTGTTTTTT.

CDR3: CASSPNASGGKPTSEQYF. In DNA form, the CDR3 reads TGTGCCAGCAGCCCCAACGCTAGCGGGGGAAAACCTACTAGTGAGCAGTACTTC. J is TRBJ2-7 and V is TRBV5-4; 10 nucleotides align to TRBD2. Losses at the gene ends were 4 bases for V and 7 bases for J; bases not matched to a gene: 20. Germline lookup yields CDR1 SGHNT and CDR2 YYREEE (reference sequence). The CDR3 consists of 18 residues.

CDR3 protein: CASSPRQGQVIGYF. The DNA of the CDR3 is TGTGCCAGCAGCCCACGACAGGGTCAAGTCATCGGGTATTTT. The rearrangement joins TRBV7-2 to TRBJ2-3; 7 bases are shared with TRBD1. Per germline, CDR1 SGHTA and CDR2 FQGNSA. The CDR3 is made up of 14 amino acids. V shed 5 bases and J 14 bases; nucleotides not matched to a gene: 16.

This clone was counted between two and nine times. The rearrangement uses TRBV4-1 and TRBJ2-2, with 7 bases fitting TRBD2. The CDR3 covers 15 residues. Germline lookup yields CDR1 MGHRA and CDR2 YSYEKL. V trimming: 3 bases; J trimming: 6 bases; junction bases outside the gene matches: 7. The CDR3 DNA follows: TGCGCCAGCAGCCACGCCGGGACTACCCCCGGGGAGCTGTTTTTT. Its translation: CASSHAGTTPGELFF.

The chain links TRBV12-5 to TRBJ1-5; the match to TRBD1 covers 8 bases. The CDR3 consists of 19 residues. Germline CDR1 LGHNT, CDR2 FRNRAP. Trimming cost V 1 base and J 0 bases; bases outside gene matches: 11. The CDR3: CASGLELRTGKDSNQPQHF. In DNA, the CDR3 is TGTGCTAGTGGTTTGGAACTAAGGACAGGGAAAGATAGCAATCAGCCCCAGCATTTT.

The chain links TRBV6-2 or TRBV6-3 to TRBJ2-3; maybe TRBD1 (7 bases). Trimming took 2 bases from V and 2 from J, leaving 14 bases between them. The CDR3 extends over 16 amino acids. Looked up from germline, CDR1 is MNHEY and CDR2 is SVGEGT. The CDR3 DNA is TGTGCCAGCAGTTACGGCGGGACAGTTATCACAGATACGCAGTATTTT. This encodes CASSYGGTVITDTQYF.

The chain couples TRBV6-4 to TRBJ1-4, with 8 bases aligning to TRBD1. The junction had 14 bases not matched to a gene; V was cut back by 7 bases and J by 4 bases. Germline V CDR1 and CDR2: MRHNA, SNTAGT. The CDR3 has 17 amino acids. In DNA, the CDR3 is TGTGCCAGCACGTGGGACAGGATCGGGCGGGGTAATGAAAAACTGTTTTTT. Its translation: CASTWDRIGRGNEKLFF.

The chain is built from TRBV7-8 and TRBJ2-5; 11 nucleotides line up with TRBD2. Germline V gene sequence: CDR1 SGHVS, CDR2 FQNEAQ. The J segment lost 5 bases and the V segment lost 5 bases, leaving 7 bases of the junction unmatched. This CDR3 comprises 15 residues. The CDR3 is CASSISGGALETQYF. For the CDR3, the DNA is TGTGCCAGCAGCATTAGCGGGGGGGCCCTTGAGACCCAGTACTTC.

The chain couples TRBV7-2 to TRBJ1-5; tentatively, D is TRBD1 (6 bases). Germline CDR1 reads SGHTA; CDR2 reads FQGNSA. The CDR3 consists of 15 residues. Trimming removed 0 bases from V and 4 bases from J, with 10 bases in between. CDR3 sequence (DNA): TGTGCCAGCAGCTTAGCGTGGACAGCTAATCAGCCCCAGCATTTT. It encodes CASSLAWTANQPQHF.

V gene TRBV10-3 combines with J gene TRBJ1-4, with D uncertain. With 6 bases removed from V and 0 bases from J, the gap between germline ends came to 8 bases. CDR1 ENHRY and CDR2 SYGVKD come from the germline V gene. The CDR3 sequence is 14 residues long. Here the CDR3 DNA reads TGTGCCATCAGACCGACACCAACTAATGAAAAACTGTTTTTT. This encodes CAIRPTPTNEKLFF.

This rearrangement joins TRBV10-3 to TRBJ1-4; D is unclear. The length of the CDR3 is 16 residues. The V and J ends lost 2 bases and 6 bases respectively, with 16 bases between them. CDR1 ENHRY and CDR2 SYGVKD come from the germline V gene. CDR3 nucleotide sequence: TGTGCCATCAGTGAGGTCCTGGGCAGACCCGATGAAAAACTGTTTTTT. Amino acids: CAISEVLGRPDEKLFF.

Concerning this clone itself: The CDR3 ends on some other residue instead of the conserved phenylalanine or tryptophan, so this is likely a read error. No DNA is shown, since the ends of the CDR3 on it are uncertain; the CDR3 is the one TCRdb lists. The CDR3 here is CATSDQPRRVR. The J gene is TRBJ1-2, the V gene TRBV24-1. The CDR3 sequence runs 11 residues, both termini included. Germline-derived CDR1 and CDR2 are KGHDR and SFDVKD.

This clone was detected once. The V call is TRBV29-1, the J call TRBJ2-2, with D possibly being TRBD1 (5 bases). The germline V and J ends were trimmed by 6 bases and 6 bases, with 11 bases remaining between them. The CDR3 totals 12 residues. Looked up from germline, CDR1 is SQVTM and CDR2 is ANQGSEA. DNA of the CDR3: TGCAGCGTGGGTGAAGGGGCCGGGGAGCTGTTTTTT. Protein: CSVGEGAGELFF.

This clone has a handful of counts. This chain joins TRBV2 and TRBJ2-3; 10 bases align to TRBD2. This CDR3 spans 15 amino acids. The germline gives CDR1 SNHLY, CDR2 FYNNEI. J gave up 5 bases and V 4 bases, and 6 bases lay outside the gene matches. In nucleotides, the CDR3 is TGTGCCAGCAGTGCGGAGCGGGGGGGAGTAGATACGCAGTATTTT. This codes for CASSAERGGVDTQYF. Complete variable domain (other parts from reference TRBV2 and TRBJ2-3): EPEVTQTPSHQVTQMGQEVILRCVPISNHLYFYWYRQILGQKVEFLVSFYNNEISEKSEIFDDQFSVERPDGSNFTLKIRSTKLEDSAMYFCASSAERGGVDTQYFGPGTRLTVL.

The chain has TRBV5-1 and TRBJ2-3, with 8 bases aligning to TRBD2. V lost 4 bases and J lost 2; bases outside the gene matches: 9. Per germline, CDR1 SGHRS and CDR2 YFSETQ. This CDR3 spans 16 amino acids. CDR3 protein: CASSRGRGDPTDTQYF. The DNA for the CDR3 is TGCGCCAGCAGCCGCGGGCGGGGGGACCCCACAGATACGCAGTATTTT.

CDR3 sequence: CASSLEGAWSPLHF. Written as DNA, the CDR3 is TGTGCCAGCAGTTTAGAAGGGGCATGGTCACCCCTCCACTTT. The chain links TRBV28 to TRBJ1-6; TRBD1 might be the D (5 bases). The germline V gene encodes CDR1 MDHEN and CDR2 SYDVKM. V dropped 2 bases and J dropped 10 bases, with 12 bases sitting between them. This CDR3 has 14 amino acids.

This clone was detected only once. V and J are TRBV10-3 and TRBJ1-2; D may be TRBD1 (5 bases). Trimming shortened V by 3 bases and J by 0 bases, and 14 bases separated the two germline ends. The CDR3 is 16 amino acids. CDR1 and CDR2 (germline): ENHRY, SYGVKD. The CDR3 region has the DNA TGTGCCATCAGTGAAGGGATGGGGCAGTCTAACTATGGCTACACCTTC. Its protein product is CAISEGMGQSNYGYTF.

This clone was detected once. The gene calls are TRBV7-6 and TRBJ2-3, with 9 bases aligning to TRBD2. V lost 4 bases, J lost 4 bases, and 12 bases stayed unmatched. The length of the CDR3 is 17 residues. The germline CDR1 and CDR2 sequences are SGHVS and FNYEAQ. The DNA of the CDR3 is TGTGCCAGCAGCTCCCCCGTGCGGGGGGGCGAGCCAGATACGCAGTATTTT. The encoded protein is CASSSPVRGGEPDTQYF.

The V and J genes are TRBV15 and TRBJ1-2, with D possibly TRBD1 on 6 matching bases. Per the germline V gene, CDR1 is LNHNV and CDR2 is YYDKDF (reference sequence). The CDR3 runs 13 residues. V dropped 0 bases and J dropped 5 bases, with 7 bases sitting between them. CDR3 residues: CATSREGAYGYTF. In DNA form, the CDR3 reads TGTGCCACCAGCAGAGAGGGGGCGTATGGCTACACCTTC.

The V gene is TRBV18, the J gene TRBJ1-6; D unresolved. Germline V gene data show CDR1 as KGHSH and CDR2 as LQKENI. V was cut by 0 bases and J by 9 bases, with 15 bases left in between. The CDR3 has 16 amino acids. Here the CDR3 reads CASSPPTGSPGSPLHF. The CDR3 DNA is TGTGCCAGCTCACCACCGACCGGTTCACCGGGTTCACCCCTCCACTTT.

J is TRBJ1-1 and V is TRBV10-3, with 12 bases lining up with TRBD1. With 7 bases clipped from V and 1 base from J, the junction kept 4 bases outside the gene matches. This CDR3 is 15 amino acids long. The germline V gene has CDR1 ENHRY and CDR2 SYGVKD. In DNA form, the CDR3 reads TGTGCCATCAAGGGACAGGGGGCCGAGAACACTGAAGCTTTCTTT. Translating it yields CAIKGQGAENTEAFF.

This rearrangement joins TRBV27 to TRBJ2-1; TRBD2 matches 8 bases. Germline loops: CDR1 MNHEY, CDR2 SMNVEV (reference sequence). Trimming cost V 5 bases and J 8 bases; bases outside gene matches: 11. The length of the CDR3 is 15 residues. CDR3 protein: CASSRSGTRPHEQFF. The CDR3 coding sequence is TGTGCCAGCAGTCGCTCCGGGACTAGACCCCATGAGCAGTTCTTC.

In DNA, the CDR3 is TGTGCCAGCAGCCCCGGGACTAGCGGTTGGACAGATACGCAGTATTTT. It is translated as CASSPGTSGWTDTQYF. The chain is built from TRBV7-9 and TRBJ2-3, with 11 bases fitting TRBD2. This CDR3 comprises 16 residues. Germline V gene sequence: CDR1 SEHNR, CDR2 FQNEAQ (reference sequence). The trim removed 5 bases at V and 3 bases at J, leaving 7 bases unmatched.

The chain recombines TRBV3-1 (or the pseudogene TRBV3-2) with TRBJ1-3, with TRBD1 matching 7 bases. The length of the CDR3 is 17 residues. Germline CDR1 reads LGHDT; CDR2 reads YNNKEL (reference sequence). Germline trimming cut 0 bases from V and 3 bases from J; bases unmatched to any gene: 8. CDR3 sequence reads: CASSQDLETGNGNTIYF. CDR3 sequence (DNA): TGTGCCAGCAGCCAAGATCTAGAGACAGGGAATGGAAACACCATATATTTT.